The next 30 T cell receptor beta chains were all read from a single sample in a study of shared clonotypes between healthy human individuals. This table comes from immunoSEQ multiplex PCR, and its TCRdb copy is limited to in-frame clones, with some not included. The profile shows about 680,000 clones, about 92% of them singletons. Selected positively for CCR7 and CD45RO-negative, naive CD8 cells excluded terminally differentiated effector memory CD45RA+ cells. Sequenced: naive CD8+ T cells sorted from blood. The receptors derive from a man under 40 in good health.

The chain employs TRBV9 and TRBJ1-3; no definite D call. The CDR3 runs to 18 residues. Deletions cut 1 base from V and 5 bases from J, with 22 bases between. Germline V CDR1 and CDR2: SGDLS, YYNGEE. The CDR3 region has the DNA TGTGCCAGCAGCGTACAGAGAGAGACACCGGGGATGAGAAACACCATATATTTT. Translated, it gives CASSVQRETPGMRNTIYF. Full variable domain (remainder filled in from reference TRBV9 and TRBJ1-3): DSGVTQTPKHLITATGQRVTLRCSPRSGDLSVYWYQQSLDQGLQFLIQYYNGEERAKGNILERFSAQQFPDLHSELNLSSLELGDSALYFCASSVQRETPGMRNTIYFGEGSWLTVV.

The gene calls are TRBV28 and TRBJ2-1; perhaps TRBD1 as D (6 bases). CDR3 length equals 11 residues. Per germline, CDR1 MDHEN and CDR2 SYDVKM. V lost 7 bases and J 7 bases, leaving 8 bases between the germline ends. CDR3 bases: TGTGCCAGCAATCAGGGGAATGAGCAGTTCTTC. It specifies CASNQGNEQFF. Full variable domain (rest looked up from reference TRBV28 and TRBJ2-1): DVKVTQSSRYLVKRTGEKVFLECVQDMDHENMFWYRQDPGLGLRLIYFSYDVKMKEKGDIPEGYSVSREKKERFSLILESASTNQTSMYLCASNQGNEQFFGPGTRLTVL.

The V call is TRBV27, the J call TRBJ2-7; D gene ambiguous. Between the trimmed V and J ends, which lost 5 bases and 5 bases, there was a span of 22 bases. There are 16 residues in the CDR3. CDR1 and CDR2 (germline): MNHEY, SMNVEV (reference sequence). CDR3 loop: CASSPNLRPKPHEQYF. The CDR3 coding sequence is TGTGCCAGCAGTCCTAACCTGCGACCGAAACCCCACGAGCAGTACTTC.

The J gene is TRBJ2-3, the V gene TRBV5-4, with 8 nucleotides matching TRBD2. Germline assignment: CDR1 SGHNT and CDR2 YYREEE (reference sequence). The CDR3 extends over 16 amino acids. The ends lost 5 bases at V and 1 base at J; junction bases unmatched: 9. The CDR3 DNA reads TGTGCCAGCAGTATAGCGGGGTACACGGGCACAGATACGCAGTATTTT. Translation: CASSIAGYTGTDTQYF.

This clone was seen at least ten times. The V call is TRBV11-2, the J call TRBJ2-5, with D possibly being TRBD2 (6 bases). V was trimmed by 0 bases and J by 5 bases, leaving 16 bases between them. Germline loops: CDR1 SGHAT, CDR2 FQNNGV. The CDR3 consists of 16 residues. The CDR3 bases are TGTGCCAGCAGCTTAGAGGGACTCTGGGATAGGGAGACCCAGTACTTC. This encodes CASSLEGLWDRETQYF.

V and J are TRBV6-1 and TRBJ2-1; D possibly corresponds to TRBD1 (6 bases). Trimming left V 2 bases short and J 0 bases short, with 11 bases between. Germline-derived CDR1 and CDR2 are MNHNS and SASEGT. The CDR3 covers 16 residues. CDR3 amino acids: CASSELGGSSYNEQFF. The CDR3 bases are TGTGCCAGCAGTGAACTTGGGGGCAGCTCCTACAATGAGCAGTTCTTC.

This clone was found once. The J gene is TRBJ1-1, the V gene TRBV11-3; 11 bases are a match to TRBD1. Germline CDR1 is SGHNT and CDR2 is YENEEA. This CDR3 has 17 residues. J gave up 0 bases and V 5 bases, and 8 bases lay outside the gene matches. This CDR3 is CASSVRDRGIMNTEAFF. In DNA, the CDR3 is TGTGCCAGCAGCGTCCGGGACAGGGGGATCATGAACACTGAAGCTTTCTTT.

The chain couples TRBV11-2 to TRBJ2-7, with 8 bases fitting TRBD1. The CDR3 loop spans 16 amino acids. The trim removed 4 bases at V and 5 bases at J, leaving 13 bases unmatched. Germline loops: CDR1 SGHAT, CDR2 FQNNGV. The CDR3 region has the DNA TGTGCCAGCAGCTACCGGGACAGGAGCCTCTTGGACGAGCAGTACTTC. This gives the protein CASSYRDRSLLDEQYF.

The chain employs TRBV23-1 and TRBJ2-7; 12 bases agree with TRBD1. TRBV23-1 is treated as an ORF (open reading frame) with a function not yet certain. The V and J ends lost 3 bases and 3 bases, in that order; junction bases with no gene match: 9. CDR3 length equals 17 residues. CDR3 loop: CASSHTGQGAENYEQYF. The CDR3 DNA sequence: TGCGCCAGCAGTCACACGGGACAGGGGGCAGAGAACTACGAGCAGTACTTC.

This clone was observed a few times. A far larger clone is off by one base, so a read error is likely. This CDR3 is also generated by other DNA sequences in the sample. The rearrangement joins TRBV28 to TRBJ2-7; D is ambiguous. Germline values: CDR1 MDHEN, CDR2 SYDVKM. The CDR3 has 11 residues. V lost 3 bases, J lost 3 bases, and 3 bases lay in between. The CDR3, as DNA: TGTGCCAGCAGTTTGTACTACGAGCAGTACTTC. Translation: CASSLYYEQYF.

In nucleotides, the CDR3 is TGTGCCAGTAGTATCCCCGACGGAATCAGCACAGATACGCAGTATTTT. Translated: CASSIPDGISTDTQYF. The rearrangement links TRBV19 to TRBJ2-3; D is unclear. Germline CDR1 reads LNHDA; CDR2 reads SQIVND (reference sequence). The V and J ends lost 3 bases and 0 bases respectively, with 13 bases between them. The CDR3 contains 16 residues.

J is TRBJ2-1 and V is TRBV7-9, with D perhaps given as TRBD1 or TRBD2 (7 bases each). Germline CDR1 SEHNR, CDR2 FQNEAQ (reference sequence). This CDR3 comprises 19 residues. The germline V and J ends were trimmed by 1 base and 4 bases, with 23 bases remaining between them. The DNA for the CDR3 is TGTGCCAGCAGCTTAGGGGTGAGCCCGACAGGGCGGGGGTACAATGAGCAGTTCTTC. Translated: CASSLGVSPTGRGYNEQFF. Full variable domain (remainder filled in from reference TRBV7-9 and TRBJ2-1): DTGVSQNPRHKITKRGQNVTFRCDPISEHNRLYWYRQTLGQGPEFLTYFQNEAQLEKSRLLSDRFSAERPKGSFSTLEIQRTEQGDSAMYLCASSLGVSPTGRGYNEQFFGPGTRLTVL.

The J gene is TRBJ2-7, the V gene TRBV5-1; 8 bases map to TRBD1. CDR3 size: 14 residues. The V gene's germline CDR1 is SGHRS and CDR2 YFSETQ. J was trimmed by 3 bases and V by 4 bases; bases with no gene match: 6. The CDR3 protein is CASSDGQGGYEQYF. The CDR3 DNA is TGCGCCAGCAGCGACGGACAGGGAGGCTACGAGCAGTACTTC.

This chain links TRBV11-2 with TRBJ2-3; tentatively, D is TRBD2 (5 bases). CDR1 is SGHAT, CDR2 FQNNGV, per germline. CDR3 length: 12 amino acids. Trimming took off 1 base at V and 12 bases at J, with 11 bases between the two ends. CDR3 DNA: TGTGCCAGCAGCTTAGGGGGAGACAAACAGTATTTT. Translation: CASSLGGDKQYF.

The V gene is TRBV7-8, the J gene TRBJ2-7, with D uncertain. Germline assignment: CDR1 SGHVS and CDR2 FQNEAQ. Deletions cut 1 base from V and 2 bases from J, with 6 bases between. There are 13 residues in the CDR3. This chain's CDR3 is CASSLDRPYEQYF. CDR3 in DNA: TGTGCCAGCAGCTTAGATCGTCCCTACGAGCAGTACTTC.

The chain couples TRBV27 to TRBJ2-2; TRBD2 aligns across 7 bases. The CDR3 is 14 residues long. Germline lookup yields CDR1 MNHEY and CDR2 SMNVEV (reference sequence). After removal of 2 bases from V and 6 bases from J, the junction contained 3 bases not matched to a gene. The CDR3 loop is CASSLAGVAGELFF. For the CDR3, the DNA is TGTGCCAGCAGTTTAGCGGGAGTAGCCGGGGAGCTGTTTTTT.

The gene calls are TRBV29-1 and TRBJ2-7; D is undetermined. The germline V gene encodes CDR1 SQVTM and CDR2 ANQGSEA. CDR3 size: 13 residues. Trimming cost V 6 bases and J 0 bases, with 12 bases left between them. CDR3 sequence reads: CSVLWENSYEQYF. In DNA, the CDR3 is TGCAGCGTGCTATGGGAAAACTCCTACGAGCAGTACTTC.

This clone was recorded once. The chain employs TRBV5-5 and TRBJ1-1; D remains ambiguous. The CDR3 is 13 residues long. Trimming stripped 0 bases from V and 2 bases from J, with 5 bases between. Germline V gene sequence: CDR1 SGHKS, CDR2 YYEKEE (reference sequence). Written as DNA, the CDR3 is TGTGCCAGCAGCTTGGTGGTCAACACTGAAGCTTTCTTT. As protein: CASSLVVNTEAFF.

The chain employs TRBV7-9 and TRBJ2-5, with 14 bases fitting TRBD2. CDR1 is SEHNR and CDR2 is FQNEAQ in the germline V gene (reference sequence). Trimming removed 4 bases from V and 0 bases from J; junction bases left unmatched: 1. The CDR3 is 16 residues long. This chain's CDR3 is CASSSTSGRDQETQYF. The CDR3 DNA reads as TGTGCCAGCAGCTCGACTAGCGGGAGGGACCAAGAGACCCAGTACTTC.

This clone has a single count. The chain recombines TRBV13 with TRBJ2-7, with D tentatively TRBD1 (5 bases). The CDR3 totals 17 residues. Germline V gene data show CDR1 as PRHDT and CDR2 as FYEKMQ (reference sequence). Trimming stripped 4 bases from V and 0 bases from J, with 19 bases between. CDR3 DNA sequence: TGTGCCAGCAGCTCCACTGCTTCCAGGGAACCCTCCTACGAGCAGTACTTC. Translated: CASSSTASREPSYEQYF.

This clone showed up just once. The chain links TRBV27 to TRBJ2-1, with 13 bases that match TRBD2. V gave up 4 bases and J gave up 1 base; unmatched junction bases: 13. Germline CDR1 MNHEY, CDR2 SMNVEV (reference sequence). The CDR3 consists of 20 residues. CDR3 amino acids: CASSWGLAGTSSLSYNEQFF. The CDR3 DNA reads as TGTGCCAGCAGTTGGGGACTAGCGGGAACCTCGAGCTTATCCTACAATGAGCAGTTCTTC.

A note on this clone: Additional DNA sequences in this sample encode the identical CDR3. The rearrangement uses TRBV7-9 and TRBJ1-2; D not resolved. The CDR3 spans 15 residues. Looked up from germline, CDR1 is SEHNR and CDR2 is FQNEAQ (reference sequence). V was pared by 1 base and J by 8 bases, with 17 bases between. The CDR3 bases are TGTGCCAGCAGCTTAGATCCTGTCCCTATTGGCGGCTACACCTTC. Its protein is CASSLDPVPIGGYTF.

This rearrangement joins TRBV28 to TRBJ2-7, with a weak D call TRBD2 (5 bases). Germline V gene lookup returns CDR1 MDHEN and CDR2 SYDVKM. The CDR3 runs 16 residues. Trimming shortened V by 4 bases and J by 0 bases, and 16 bases separated the two germline ends. In DNA form, the CDR3 reads TGTGCCAGCAGTTGGAAAAGAGGGAGAAACTCCTACGAGCAGTACTTC. Its protein product is CASSWKRGRNSYEQYF.

There are a few counts of this clone. V usage is TRBV2 and J usage is TRBJ2-7; D is unclear. This CDR3 comprises 12 residues. V lost 1 base to trimming and J lost 3 bases, with 4 bases between them. The germline V gene has CDR1 SNHLY and CDR2 FYNNEI. Written as DNA, the CDR3 is TGTGCCAGCAGTGAAGACAACTACGAGCAGTACTTC. Translation gives CASSEDNYEQYF.

V usage is TRBV10-3 and J usage is TRBJ2-1, with D hard to call. Germline V lookup: CDR1 ENHRY, CDR2 SYGVKD. Trimming took 10 bases from V and 6 from J, leaving 16 bases between them. The CDR3 covers 13 residues. DNA for the CDR3: TGTGCCACCAACGGTATAGACCCCAATGAGCAGTTCTTC. Amino acids: CATNGIDPNEQFF.

This sequence joins TRBV5-4 and TRBJ2-3; D possibly corresponds to TRBD1 (5 bases). The CDR3 runs to 13 residues. V was trimmed by 5 bases and J by 5 bases, leaving 12 bases between them. Germline loops: CDR1 SGHNT, CDR2 YYREEE (reference sequence). The CDR3 reads CASSPREEDTQYF. In nucleotides, the CDR3 is TGTGCCAGCAGTCCCAGGGAAGAAGATACGCAGTATTTT.

This chain links TRBV27 with TRBJ2-1; D unclear. CDR1 and CDR2 (germline): MNHEY, SMNVEV (reference sequence). The CDR3 contains 16 residues. V lost 0 bases to trimming and J lost 4 bases, with 13 bases between them. The CDR3 DNA is TGTGCCAGCAGTTTATCGGAGAGACACCTATACAATGAGCAGTTCTTC. Translating it yields CASSLSERHLYNEQFF.

The gene calls are TRBV13 and TRBJ2-7; D not resolved. CDR3 size: 15 residues. V dropped 4 bases and J dropped 4 bases, with 17 bases sitting between them. Germline V gives CDR1 PRHDT, CDR2 FYEKMQ (reference sequence). CDR3 region: CASSSRTTPDYEQYF. The CDR3 region has the DNA TGTGCCAGCAGCTCCCGTACCACGCCCGATTACGAGCAGTACTTC.

The chain combines TRBV11-2 with TRBJ2-7, with unresolved D. The CDR3 spans 12 residues. Trimming shortened V by 7 bases and J by 0 bases, and 7 bases separated the two germline ends. Germline V gives CDR1 SGHAT, CDR2 FQNNGV. The CDR3 region has the DNA TGTGCCAGCACAACGGCCTCCTACGAGCAGTACTTC. Translated: CASTTASYEQYF. Supplemented by reference TRBV11-2 and TRBJ2-7, the full variable domain reads EAGVAQSPRYKIIEKRQSVAFWCNPISGHATLYWYQQILGQGPKLLIQFQNNGVVDDSQLPKDRFSAERLKGVDSTLKIQPAKLEDSAVYLCASTTASYEQYFGPGTRLTVT.

The chain combines TRBV7-6 with TRBJ1-1; D may be TRBD1 (6 bases). Germline V CDR1 and CDR2: SGHVS, FNYEAQ. The CDR3 contains 14 residues. Trimming stripped 4 bases from V and 6 bases from J, with 15 bases between. As DNA, the CDR3 is TGTGCCAGCAGCTCAAGTAACAGGGACTCTGAAGCTTTCTTT. Its translation is CASSSSNRDSEAFF.